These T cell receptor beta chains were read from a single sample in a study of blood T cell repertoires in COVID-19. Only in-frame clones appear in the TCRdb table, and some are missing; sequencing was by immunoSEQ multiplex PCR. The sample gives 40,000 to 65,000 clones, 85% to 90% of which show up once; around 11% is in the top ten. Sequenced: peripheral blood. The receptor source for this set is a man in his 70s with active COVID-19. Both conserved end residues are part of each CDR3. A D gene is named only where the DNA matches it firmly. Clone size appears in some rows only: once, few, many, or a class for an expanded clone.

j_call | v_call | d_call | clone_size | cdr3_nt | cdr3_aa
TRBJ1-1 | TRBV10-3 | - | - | TGTGCCACCTCTTTGAACACTGAAGCTTTCTTT | CATSLNTEAFF
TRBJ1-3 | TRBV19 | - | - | TGTGCCAGTAGCTACTCTGGAAACACCATATATTTT | CASSYSGNTIYF
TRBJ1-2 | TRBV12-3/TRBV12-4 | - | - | TGTGCCAGCAGCACTGATTTCGGCTACACCTTC | CASSTDFGYTF
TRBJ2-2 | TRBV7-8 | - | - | TGTGCCAGCAGCAGGACAGTAAACACCGGGGAGCTGTTTTTT | CASSRTVNTGELFF
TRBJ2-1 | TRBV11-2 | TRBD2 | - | TGTGCCAGCAGCTTAGATCCGGGACTAGCCCCGTTCTTC | CASSLDPGLAPFF
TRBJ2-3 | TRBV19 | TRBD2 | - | TGTGCCAGTATGGGGAATAGCGGGGGGGCCGGAGGGGCGCAGTATTTT | CASMGNSGGAGGAQYF
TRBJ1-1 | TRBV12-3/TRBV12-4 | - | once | TGTGCCAGCAAACCCGGTCCCGGGAGAGCTTTCTTT | CASKPGPGRAFF
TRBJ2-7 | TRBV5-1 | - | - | TGCGCCAGCAGCTCCTCACCGACAGGGAGGGAGCAGTACTTC | CASSSSPTGREQYF
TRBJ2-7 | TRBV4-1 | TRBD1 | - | TGCGCCAGCAGCCCTCCGGGACAGGGGCACTACGAGCAGTACTTC | CASSPPGQGHYEQYF
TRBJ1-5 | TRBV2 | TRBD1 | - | TGTGCCAGCAGTGGGGGCCCTGGGACAGGCATTACTCAGCCCCAGCATTTT | CASSGGPGTGITQPQHF
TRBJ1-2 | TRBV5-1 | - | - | TGCGCCAGCAGCTTCCAGAACTATGGCTACACCTTC | CASSFQNYGYTF
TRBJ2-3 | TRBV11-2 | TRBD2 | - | TGTGCCAGCAGCTTAGGGCTAGCGGCCTATACGCAGTATTTT | CASSLGLAAYTQYF
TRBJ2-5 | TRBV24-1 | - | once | TGTGCCACCAGTGAAACGGCAGGGCCCCAAGAGACCCAGTACTTC | CATSETAGPQETQYF
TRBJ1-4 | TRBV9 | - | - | TGTGCCAGCAGCGCGCAGTGGGGCCGGGTGGGGAATGAAAAACTGTTTTTT | CASSAQWGRVGNEKLFF
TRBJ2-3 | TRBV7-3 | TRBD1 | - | TGTGCCAGCAGCCCTGGACAGGGGGCCGGGGATACGCAGTATTTT | CASSPGQGAGDTQYF
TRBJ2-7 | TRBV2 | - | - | TGTGCCAGCAGCCGACAGGAGATTACCTACGAGCAGTACTTC | CASSRQEITYEQYF
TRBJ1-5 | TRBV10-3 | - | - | TGTGCCATCAGTGAGTCGAGGGGGACCCGGGTCAATCAGCCCCAGCATTTT | CAISESRGTRVNQPQHF
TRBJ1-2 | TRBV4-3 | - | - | TGCGCCAGCAGCCAAGATAAGGTCAGGGGCGAGAGGGCCGCGGGCTACACCTTC | CASSQDKVRGERAAGYTF
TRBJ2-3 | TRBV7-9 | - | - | TGTGCCAGCACCCCCGGTGGGAGTGATACGCAGTATTTT | CASTPGGSDTQYF
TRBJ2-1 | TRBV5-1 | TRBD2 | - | TGCGCCAGCACCACCGGGACTAGCGTCGGTAGTGAGCAGTTCTTC | CASTTGTSVGSEQFF
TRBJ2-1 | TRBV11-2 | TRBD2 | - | TGTGCCAGCGGCATAGCGGGGGATTACAATGAGCAGTTCTTC | CASGIAGDYNEQFF
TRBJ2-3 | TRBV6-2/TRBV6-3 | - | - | TGTGCCAGCAGCCCCGGGTTGGTACGCACAGATACGCAGTATTTT | CASSPGLVRTDTQYF
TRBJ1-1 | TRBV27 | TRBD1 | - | TGTGCCAGCAGTTTAAGCAGGGGGCTCTTGAACACTGAAGCTTTCTTT | CASSLSRGLLNTEAFF
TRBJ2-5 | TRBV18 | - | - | TGTGCCAGCTCACCAATAGAGGAGACCCAGTACTTC | CASSPIEETQYF
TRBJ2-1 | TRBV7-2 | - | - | TGTGCCAGCAGCCCGAGCCGGCTAGCGCTCAACAATGAGCAGTTCTTC | CASSPSRLALNNEQFF
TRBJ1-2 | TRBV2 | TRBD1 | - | TGTGCCAGCAGTGCATCCGGGACAGAGTATGGCTACACCTTC | CASSASGTEYGYTF
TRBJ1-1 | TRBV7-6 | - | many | TGTGCCAGCAGCTCGGGACTCCAGACCTTGAACACTGAAGCTTTCTTT | CASSSGLQTLNTEAFF
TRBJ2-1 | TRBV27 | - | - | TGTGCCAGCAGTTTTCCGGTCGGGGAGCAGTTCTTC | CASSFPVGEQFF
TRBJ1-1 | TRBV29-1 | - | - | TGCAGCGTTGAAGATTGGGGAGGGGGGACTGAAGCTTTCTTT | CSVEDWGGGTEAFF
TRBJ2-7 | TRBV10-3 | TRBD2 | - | TGTGCCATCAGGGAAGGGGAGGGATACGAGCAGTACTTC | CAIREGEGYEQYF
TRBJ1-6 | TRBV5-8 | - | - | TGTGCCAGCAGCTTGCAGGGTCTGGATTCACCCCTCCACTTT | CASSLQGLDSPLHF
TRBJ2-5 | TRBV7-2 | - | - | TGTGCCAGCAGCTTAGGAAGGGGGTACCAAGAGACCCAGTACTTC | CASSLGRGYQETQYF
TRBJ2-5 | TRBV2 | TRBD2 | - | TGTGCCTCAAGGGAGGGAGAGACCCAGTACTTC | CASREGETQYF
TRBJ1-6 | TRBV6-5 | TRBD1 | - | TGTGCCAGGAGGATAGGACAGGGAGGAAGTTCACCCCTCCACTTT | CARRIGQGGSSPLHF
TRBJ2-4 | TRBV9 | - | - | TGTGCCAGCAGCTCCCGTAGTTGGGGCAACAACATTCAGTACTTC | CASSSRSWGNNIQYF
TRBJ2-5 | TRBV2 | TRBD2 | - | TGTGCCAGCAGTGGGGCTAGCGGGGGCCGAGTGTACCAAGAGACCCAGTACTTC | CASSGASGGRVYQETQYF
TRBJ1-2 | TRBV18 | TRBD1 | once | TGTGCCAGCTCCCTCGAGACAGGGACTAGGGGAGCATATGGCTACACCTTC | CASSLETGTRGAYGYTF
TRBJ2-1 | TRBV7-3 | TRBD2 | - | TGTGCCAGCAGCGTACTAGCGGGGACCACGAATGAGCAGTTCTTC | CASSVLAGTTNEQFF
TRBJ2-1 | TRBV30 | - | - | TGTGCCTCCGGACTACTAAGCTCCTACAATGAGCAGTTCTTC | CASGLLSSYNEQFF
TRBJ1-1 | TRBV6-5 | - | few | TGTGCCAGCAGTTACTCGAGAGGGGAAGCTTTCTTT | CASSYSRGEAFF